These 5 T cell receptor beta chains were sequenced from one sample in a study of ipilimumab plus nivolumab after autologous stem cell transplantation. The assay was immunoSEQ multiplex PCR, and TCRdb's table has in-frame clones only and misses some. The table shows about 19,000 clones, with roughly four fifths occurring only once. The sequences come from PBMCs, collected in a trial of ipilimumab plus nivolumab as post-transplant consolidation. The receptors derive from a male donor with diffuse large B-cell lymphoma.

The CDR3 here is CASSPRRTAFYEQYF. DNA for the CDR3: TGTGCCAGCAGTCCCAGACGGACAGCGTTCTACGAGCAGTACTTC. The chain uses TRBV6-6 and TRBJ2-7, with D perhaps matching TRBD1 (6 bases). The CDR3 consists of 15 residues. In germline, CDR1 is MNHNY, CDR2 SVGAGI (reference sequence). Trimming pared 5 bases from V and 3 bases from J, leaving 17 bases between.

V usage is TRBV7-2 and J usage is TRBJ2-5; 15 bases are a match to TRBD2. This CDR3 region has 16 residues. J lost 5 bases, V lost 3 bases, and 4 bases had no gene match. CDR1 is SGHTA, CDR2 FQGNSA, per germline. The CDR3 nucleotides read TGTGCCAGCAGCTTCCGAGGGACTAGCGGGGGGGAGACCCAGTACTTC. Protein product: CASSFRGTSGGETQYF.

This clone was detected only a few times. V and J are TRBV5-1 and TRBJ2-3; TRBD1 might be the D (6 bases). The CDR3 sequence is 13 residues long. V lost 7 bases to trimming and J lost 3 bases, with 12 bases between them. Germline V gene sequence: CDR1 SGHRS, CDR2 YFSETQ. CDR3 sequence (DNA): TGCGCCAGCGTGGACAGAGGAACAGATACGCAGTATTTT. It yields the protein CASVDRGTDTQYF.

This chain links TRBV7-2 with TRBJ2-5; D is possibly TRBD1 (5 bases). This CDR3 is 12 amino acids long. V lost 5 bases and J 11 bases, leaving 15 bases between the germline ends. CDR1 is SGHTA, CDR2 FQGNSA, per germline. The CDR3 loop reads CASSRTLFEQYF. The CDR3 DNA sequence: TGTGCCAGCAGCCGGACACTGTTTGAGCAGTACTTC.

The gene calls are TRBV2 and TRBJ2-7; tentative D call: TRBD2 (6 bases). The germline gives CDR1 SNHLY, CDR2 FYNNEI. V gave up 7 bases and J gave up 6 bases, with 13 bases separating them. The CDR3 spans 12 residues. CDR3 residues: CASTAEGSEQYF. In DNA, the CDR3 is TGTGCCAGCACCGCGGAGGGTTCCGAGCAGTACTTC.